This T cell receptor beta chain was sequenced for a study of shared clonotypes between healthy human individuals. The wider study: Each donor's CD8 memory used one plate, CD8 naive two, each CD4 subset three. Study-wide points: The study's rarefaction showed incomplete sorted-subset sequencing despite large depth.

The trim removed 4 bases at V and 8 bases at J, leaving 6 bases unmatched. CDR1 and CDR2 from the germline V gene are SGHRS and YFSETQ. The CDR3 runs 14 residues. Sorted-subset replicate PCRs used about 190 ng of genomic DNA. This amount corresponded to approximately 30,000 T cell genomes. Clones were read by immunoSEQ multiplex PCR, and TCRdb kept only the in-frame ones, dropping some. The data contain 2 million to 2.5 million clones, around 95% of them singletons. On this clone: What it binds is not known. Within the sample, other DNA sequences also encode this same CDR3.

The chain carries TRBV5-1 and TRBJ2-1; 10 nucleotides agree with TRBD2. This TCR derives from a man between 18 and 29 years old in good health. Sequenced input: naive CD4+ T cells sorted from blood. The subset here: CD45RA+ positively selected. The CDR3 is CASSLGLAGDEQFF. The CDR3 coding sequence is TGCGCCAGCAGCCTAGGGCTAGCGGGAGATGAGCAGTTCTTC.